This T cell receptor (beta chain) is from a study of CD8+ T cells in alopecia areata. Study-level information: Treatment of the treated patients consisted of oral tofacitinib, 5 to 10 mg twice daily.

Extraction of RNA preceded its reverse transcription into cDNA, which served as the sequencing template. TCRdb's copy holds only in-frame clones and misses some; the assay was immunoSEQ multiplex PCR. Among roughly 140,000 clones, 45% to 60% were seen once, and the ten largest hold less than 1%. The CDR3 runs to 15 residues. V lost 5 bases and J 10 bases, leaving 24 bases between the germline ends. Looked up from germline, CDR1 is SQVTM and CDR2 is ANQGSEA. The rearrangement joins TRBV29-1 to TRBJ2-1, with D perhaps assigned TRBD1 or TRBD2 (5 bases each). The receptor was isolated from a human donor with alopecia areata. The material was CD4+ T cells sorted from blood, obtained at week 0. CDR3 sequence reads: CSVYRRSGGIGEQFF. DNA for the CDR3: TGCAGCGTTTACCGGAGGAGTGGGGGAATCGGCGAGCAGTTCTTC.